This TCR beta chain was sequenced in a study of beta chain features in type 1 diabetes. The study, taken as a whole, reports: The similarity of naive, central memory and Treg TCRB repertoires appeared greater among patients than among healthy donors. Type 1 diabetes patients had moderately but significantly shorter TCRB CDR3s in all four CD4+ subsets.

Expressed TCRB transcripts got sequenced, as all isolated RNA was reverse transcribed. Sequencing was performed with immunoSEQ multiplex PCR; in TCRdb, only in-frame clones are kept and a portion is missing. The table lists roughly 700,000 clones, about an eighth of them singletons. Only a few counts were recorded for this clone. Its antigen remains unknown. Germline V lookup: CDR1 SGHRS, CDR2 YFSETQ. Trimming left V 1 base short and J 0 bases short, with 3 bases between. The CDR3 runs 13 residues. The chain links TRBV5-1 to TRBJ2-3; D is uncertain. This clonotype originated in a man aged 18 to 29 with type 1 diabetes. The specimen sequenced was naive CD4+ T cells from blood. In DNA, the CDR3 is TGCGCCAGCAGCTTGAGTAGCACAGATACGCAGTATTTT. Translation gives CASSLSSTDTQYF.